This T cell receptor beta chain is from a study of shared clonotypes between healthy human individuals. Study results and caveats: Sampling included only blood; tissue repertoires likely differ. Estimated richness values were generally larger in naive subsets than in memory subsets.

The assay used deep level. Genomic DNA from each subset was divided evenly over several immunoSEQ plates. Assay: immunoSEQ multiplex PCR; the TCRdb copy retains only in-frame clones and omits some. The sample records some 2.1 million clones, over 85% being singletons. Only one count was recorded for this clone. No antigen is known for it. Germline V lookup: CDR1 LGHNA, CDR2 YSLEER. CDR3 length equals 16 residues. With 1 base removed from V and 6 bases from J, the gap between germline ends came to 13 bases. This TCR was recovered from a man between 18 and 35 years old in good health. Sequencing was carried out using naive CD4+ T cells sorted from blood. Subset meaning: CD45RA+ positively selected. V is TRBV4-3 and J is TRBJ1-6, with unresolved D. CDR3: CASSQVKGIPNSPLHF. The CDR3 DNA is TGCGCCAGCAGCCAAGTGAAGGGAATTCCTAATTCACCCCTCCACTTT.